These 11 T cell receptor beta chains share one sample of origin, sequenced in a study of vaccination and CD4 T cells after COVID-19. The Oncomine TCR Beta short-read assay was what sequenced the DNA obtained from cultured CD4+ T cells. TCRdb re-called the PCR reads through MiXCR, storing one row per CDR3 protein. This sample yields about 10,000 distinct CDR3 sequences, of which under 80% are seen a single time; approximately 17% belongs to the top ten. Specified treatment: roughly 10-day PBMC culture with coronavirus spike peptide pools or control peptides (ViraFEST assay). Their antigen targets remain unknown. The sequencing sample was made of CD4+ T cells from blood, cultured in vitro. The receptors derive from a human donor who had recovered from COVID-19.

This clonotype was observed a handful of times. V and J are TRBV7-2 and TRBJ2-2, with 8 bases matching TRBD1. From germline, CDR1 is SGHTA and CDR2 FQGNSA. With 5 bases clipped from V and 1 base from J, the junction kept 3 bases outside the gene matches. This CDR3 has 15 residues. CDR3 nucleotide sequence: TGTGCCAGCAGCATGACAGGGGAGAACACCGGGGAGCTGTTTTTT. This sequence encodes CASSMTGENTGELFF. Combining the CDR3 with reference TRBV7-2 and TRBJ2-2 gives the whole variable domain GAGVSQSPSNKVTEKGKDVELRCDPISGHTALYWYRQSLGQGLEFLIYFQGNSAPDKSGLPSDRFSAERTGGSVSTLTIQRTQQEDSAVYLCASSMTGENTGELFFGEGSRLTVL.

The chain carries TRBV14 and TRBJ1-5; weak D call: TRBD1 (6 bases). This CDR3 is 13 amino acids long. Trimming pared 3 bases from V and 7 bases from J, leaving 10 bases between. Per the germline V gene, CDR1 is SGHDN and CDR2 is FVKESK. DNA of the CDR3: TGTGCCAGCAGCCAGCAACAGGGCCAGCCCCAGCATTTT. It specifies CASSQQQGQPQHF. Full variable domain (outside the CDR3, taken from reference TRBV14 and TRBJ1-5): EAGVTQFPSHSVIEKGQTVTLRCDPISGHDNLYWYRRVMGKEIKFLLHFVKESKQDESGMPNNRFLAERTGGTYSTLKVQPAELEDSGVYFCASSQQQGQPQHFGDGTRLSIL.

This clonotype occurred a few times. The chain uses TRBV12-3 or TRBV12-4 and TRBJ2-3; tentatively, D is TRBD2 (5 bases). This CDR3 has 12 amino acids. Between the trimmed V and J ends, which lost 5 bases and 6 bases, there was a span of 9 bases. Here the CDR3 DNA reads TGTGCCAGCAGTGCGTTAGCGGATACGCAGTATTTT. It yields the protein CASSALADTQYF.

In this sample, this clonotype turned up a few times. CDR3 loop: CATSLGTLGADTQYF. The CDR3 coding sequence is TGTGCCACCAGCTTAGGGACGTTGGGCGCAGATACGCAGTATTTT. V and J are TRBV15 and TRBJ2-3, with D perhaps TRBD1 or TRBD2 (5 bases each). CDR1 is LNHNV, CDR2 YYDKDF, per germline (reference sequence). This CDR3 has 15 residues. The V gene lost 5 bases and the J gene lost 4 bases, with 16 bases spanning the gap.

The CDR3 reads CASGLESGRGKTQYF. The CDR3 coding sequence is TGTGCTAGTGGTTTGGAGTCAGGCAGGGGGAAGACCCAGTACTTC. The genes are TRBV12-5 and TRBJ2-5; 7 bases agree with TRBD1. The CDR3 extends over 15 amino acids. Germline lookup yields CDR1 LGHNT and CDR2 FRNRAP. The junction had 8 bases not matched to a gene; V was cut back by 1 base and J by 6 bases.

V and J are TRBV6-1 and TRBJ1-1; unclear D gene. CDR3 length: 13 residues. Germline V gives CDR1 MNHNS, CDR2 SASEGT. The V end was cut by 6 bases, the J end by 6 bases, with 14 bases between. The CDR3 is CASSRSVPAEAFF. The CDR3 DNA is TGTGCCAGCAGCCGGAGCGTCCCAGCTGAAGCTTTCTTT.

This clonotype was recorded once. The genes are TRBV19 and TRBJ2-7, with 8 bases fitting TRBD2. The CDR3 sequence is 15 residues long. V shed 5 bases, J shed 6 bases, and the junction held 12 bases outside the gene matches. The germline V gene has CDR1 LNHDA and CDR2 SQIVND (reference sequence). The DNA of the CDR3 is TGTGCCAGTAGTTACGGACTAGCCGGGCTTGCCGAGCAGTACTTC. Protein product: CASSYGLAGLAEQYF.

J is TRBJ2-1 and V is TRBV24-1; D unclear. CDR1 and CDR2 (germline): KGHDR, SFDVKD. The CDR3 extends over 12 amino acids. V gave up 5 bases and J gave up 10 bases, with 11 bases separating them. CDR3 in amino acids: CATSGGGREQFF. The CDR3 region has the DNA TGTGCCACCAGTGGGGGTGGGCGGGAGCAGTTCTTC.

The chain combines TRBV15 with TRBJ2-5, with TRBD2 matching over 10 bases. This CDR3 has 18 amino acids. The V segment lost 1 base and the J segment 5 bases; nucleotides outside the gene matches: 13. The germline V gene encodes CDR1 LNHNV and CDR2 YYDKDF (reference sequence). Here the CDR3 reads CATSRGSGGALSGETQYF. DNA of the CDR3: TGTGCCACCAGCAGAGGGAGCGGGGGGGCCTTGTCGGGGGAGACCCAGTACTTC.

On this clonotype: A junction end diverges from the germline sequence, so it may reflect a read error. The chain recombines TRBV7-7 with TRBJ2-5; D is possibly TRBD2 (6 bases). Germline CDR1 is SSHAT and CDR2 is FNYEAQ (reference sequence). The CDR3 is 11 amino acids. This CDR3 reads CASSLGGTQYF. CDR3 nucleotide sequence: TGTGCTAGCAGCTTGGGAGGGACCCAGTACTTC. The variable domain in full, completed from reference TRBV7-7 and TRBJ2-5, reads GAGVSQSPRYKVTKRGQDVTLRCDPISSHATLYWYQQALGQGPEFLTYFNYEAQPDKSGLPSDRFSAERPEGSISTLTIQRTEQRDSAMYRCASSLGGTQYFGPGTRLLVL.

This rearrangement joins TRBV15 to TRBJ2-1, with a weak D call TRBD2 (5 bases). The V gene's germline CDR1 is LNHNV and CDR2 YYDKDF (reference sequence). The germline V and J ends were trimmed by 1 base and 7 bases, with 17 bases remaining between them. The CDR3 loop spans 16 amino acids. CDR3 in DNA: TGTGCCACCAGCAGAGCCGCTTCGGTAGCGTGGAATGAGCAGTTCTTC. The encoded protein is CATSRAASVAWNEQFF.